This passage covers 5 T cell receptor beta chains from one sample sequenced in a study of T cell responses to AZD1222 COVID-19 vaccine. The data were produced by immunoSEQ multiplex PCR, yet TCRdb's version contains in-frame clones alone and is incomplete. Of about 56,000 clones listed, roughly 85% are singletons. Sequencing was performed on peripheral blood, taken on day 0 of AZD1222 vaccination. Receptors were obtained from an adult in good health.

The chain uses TRBV2 and TRBJ1-1; D not resolved. This CDR3 is 20 amino acids long. V lost 8 bases and J lost 4, with 35 bases in between. Germline CDR1 reads SNHLY; CDR2 reads FYNNEI. Here the CDR3 reads CASGLNEADQSGGRVTEAFF. The CDR3 bases are TGTGCCAGCGGATTGAACGAAGCGGATCAGTCGGGAGGGAGAGTCACTGAAGCTTTCTTT. The whole variable domain, filled in from reference TRBV2 and TRBJ1-1, reads EPEVTQTPSHQVTQMGQEVILRCVPISNHLYFYWYRQILGQKVEFLVSFYNNEISEKSEIFDDQFSVERPDGSNFTLKIRSTKLEDSAMYFCASGLNEADQSGGRVTEAFFGQGTRLTVV.

This CDR3 is CASRPIAGGPYNEQFF. The CDR3 bases are TGTGCCAGCAGACCAATCGCGGGGGGACCCTACAATGAGCAGTTCTTC. The rearrangement uses TRBV13 and TRBJ2-1; 8 nucleotides agree with TRBD2. J lost 2 bases, V lost 6 bases, and 9 bases had no gene match. This CDR3 is 16 amino acids long. The germline V gene has CDR1 PRHDT and CDR2 FYEKMQ (reference sequence).

V is TRBV6-5 and J is TRBJ2-1; the D gene is possibly TRBD2 (5 bases). This CDR3 spans 15 amino acids. V dropped 7 bases and J dropped 0 bases, with 13 bases sitting between them. The germline gives CDR1 MNHEY, CDR2 SVGAGI. CDR3 sequence (DNA): TGTGCCAGCAATCCGAAGGCGGGCTCCTACAATGAGCAGTTCTTC. Amino acid sequence: CASNPKAGSYNEQFF.

The V call is TRBV18, the J call TRBJ2-7; D is possibly TRBD2 (5 bases). V lost 6 bases to trimming and J lost 1 base, with 10 bases between them. Germline lookup yields CDR1 KGHSH and CDR2 LQKENI. The length of the CDR3 is 13 residues. This CDR3 reads CASSGGYSYEQYF. The CDR3 DNA follows: TGTGCCAGCTCCGGAGGATATTCCTACGAGCAGTACTTC.

J is TRBJ2-5 and V is TRBV11-2, with 9 bases that match TRBD2. The CDR3 has 19 amino acids. V dropped 4 bases and J dropped 0; count of bases not matched to a gene: 15. Per germline, CDR1 SGHAT and CDR2 FQNNGV. The CDR3: CASSSSRVSGGSYQETQYF. The CDR3 DNA reads TGTGCCAGCAGCTCCTCCAGGGTGAGCGGGGGGTCGTACCAAGAGACCCAGTACTTC.